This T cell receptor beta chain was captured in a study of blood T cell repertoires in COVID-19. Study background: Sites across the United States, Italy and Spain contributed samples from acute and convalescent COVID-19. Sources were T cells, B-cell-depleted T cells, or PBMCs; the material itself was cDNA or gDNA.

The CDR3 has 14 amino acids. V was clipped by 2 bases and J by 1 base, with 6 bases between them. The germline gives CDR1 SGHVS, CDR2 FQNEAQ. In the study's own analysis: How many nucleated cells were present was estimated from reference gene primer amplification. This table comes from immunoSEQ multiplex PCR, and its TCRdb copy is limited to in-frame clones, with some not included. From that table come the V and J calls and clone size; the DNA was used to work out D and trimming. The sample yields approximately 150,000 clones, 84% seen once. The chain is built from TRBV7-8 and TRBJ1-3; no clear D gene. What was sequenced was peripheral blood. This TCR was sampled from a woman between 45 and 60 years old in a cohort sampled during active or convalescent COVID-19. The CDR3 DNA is TGTGCCAGCAGCTTATCTATATCTGGAAACACCATATATTTT. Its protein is CASSLSISGNTIYF.